This entry features one T cell receptor beta chain sequence. Antigen unknown. The V gene lost 2 bases and the J gene lost 4 bases, with 22 bases spanning the gap. CDR1 is KGHSH, CDR2 LQKENI, per germline. CDR3 length: 18 amino acids. There were at least 5 micrograms of total RNA extracted from every sample. This entry comes from a study of blood T cells in healthy people across ages. Overall study findings and caveats: Versus aged donors, long-lived donors had higher diversity and more naive CD4+ cells.

The authors ran a second PCR of about 6 to 11 cycles using a sample-barcoded 5' primer and a J-beta primer mix. TCRdb used MiXCR to reprocess the 5' RACE reads, holding one entry per CDR3 protein. The table has approximately 800,000 distinct CDR3 sequences, around half seen once; the top ten hold about 42%. This chain links TRBV18 with TRBJ2-3; tentative D call: TRBD2 (6 bases). The clonotype originates from a man at least 80 years old in good health. The sequenced material came from blood. The CDR3, as DNA: TGTGCCAGCTCACCAACCGGGACCCCTCCGGAGGGTCCAGATACGCAGTATTTT. Residues: CASSPTGTPPEGPDTQYF.